This entry features one T cell receptor beta chain sequence. This sample stems from a study of blood T cell repertoires in COVID-19. Overall study: The study drew acute and convalescent COVID-19 samples from the United States, Italy and Spain. Sample material is recorded as cDNA or gDNA derived from T cells, B-cell-depleted T cells, or PBMCs.

Original data processing: By means of reference gene primer amplification, nucleated cell counts were estimated. TCRdb's table, derived via immunoSEQ multiplex PCR, lists solely in-frame clones and lacks some. The V and J calls and the clone size are those of that table, but D and trimming were determined from the DNA. The sample has some 200,000 clones, 80% to 90% seen once; the top ten hold 4% to 4.5%. Sequences were obtained from peripheral blood. This clonotype originated in a man over 45 with acute or convalescent COVID-19.

The CDR3 here is CASSHDMTGPNYGYTF. CDR3 in DNA: TGCGCCAGCAGCCACGATATGACAGGGCCCAACTATGGCTACACCTTC. The chain joins TRBV4-1 to TRBJ1-2; 7 bases line up with TRBD1. J was trimmed by 2 bases and V by 3 bases; bases with no gene match: 9. Germline V lookup: CDR1 MGHRA, CDR2 YSYEKL. This CDR3 has 16 residues.